This passage covers 22 T cell receptor beta chains from one sample sequenced in a study of cytomegalovirus exposure and HLA in healthy donors. Researchers ran the PCR with 60 Vbeta and 13 Jbeta primers. The protocol was immunoSEQ multiplex PCR, while the TCRdb copy is restricted to in-frame clones and leaves out a portion. The sample has nearly 200,000 clones; 75% to 85% are singletons. The sample was PBMCs. The receptor set was obtained from a male donor in good health and CMV-seropositive.

V and J are TRBV7-3 and TRBJ2-2; D possibly corresponds to TRBD1 (5 bases). With 2 bases removed from V and 7 bases from J, the gap between germline ends came to 11 bases. There are 14 residues in the CDR3. Germline assignment: CDR1 SGHTA and CDR2 FQGTGA. The CDR3 protein is CASSLQGSGGELFF. In DNA form, the CDR3 reads TGTGCCAGCAGCTTACAGGGATCAGGCGGGGAGCTGTTTTTT.

This chain uses TRBV5-4 with TRBJ2-5; TRBD2 aligns across 10 bases. The assigned J gene may be wrong: the sequence end matches TRBJ2-7 better. The CDR3 runs to 14 residues. From germline, CDR1 is SGHNT and CDR2 YYREEE (reference sequence). In DNA form, the CDR3 reads TGTGCCAGCAGTTCGGGACTAGCGCCTTACGAGCAGTACTTC. Its protein is CASSSGLAPYEQYF.

In the case of this clone: This sample also contains other DNA sequences that code for the same CDR3. This chain connects TRBV10-3 to TRBJ1-5; 8 positions agree with TRBD1. The CDR3 extends over 15 amino acids. Germline V gene sequence: CDR1 ENHRY, CDR2 SYGVKD. The V and J ends lost 2 bases and 1 base, in that order; junction bases with no gene match: 1. In DNA form, the CDR3 reads TGTGCCATCAGTGAGGACAGGGGAAGCAATCAGCCCCAGCATTTT. The encoded protein is CAISEDRGSNQPQHF.

This clone has more than one count but fewer than ten. V and J are TRBV7-3 and TRBJ2-7; 9 bases align to TRBD2. The CDR3 sequence is 15 residues long. Per germline, CDR1 SGHTA and CDR2 FQGTGA. Trimming at V came to 2 bases and at J to 2 bases, leaving 4 bases not matched to a gene. The CDR3 nucleotides are TGTGCCAGCAGCTTAGCTAGCGGGGCAACCTACGAGCAGTACTTC. Amino acid sequence: CASSLASGATYEQYF.

The rearrangement joins TRBV13 to TRBJ2-7; 8 bases line up with TRBD1. Germline lookup yields CDR1 PRHDT and CDR2 FYEKMQ (reference sequence). The CDR3 is 14 amino acids. V was clipped by 2 bases and J by 6 bases; unmatched bases: 6. CDR3 DNA sequence: TGTGCCAGCAGCTTAAGACAGGGGTTGGGCGAGCAGTACTTC. Residues: CASSLRQGLGEQYF.

The V call is TRBV11-2, the J call TRBJ1-1; 8 bases agree with TRBD1. CDR1 is SGHAT and CDR2 is FQNNGV in the germline V gene. The CDR3 runs 15 residues. V lost 3 bases to trimming and J lost 5 bases; unmatched junction nucleotides: 8. CDR3 coding DNA: TGTGCCAGCAGCTTGGACAGGGTAGTACAAACTGAAGCTTTCTTT. Protein: CASSLDRVVQTEAFF.

The chain has TRBV7-2 and TRBJ1-4; a possible D gene is TRBD1 (6 bases). From germline, CDR1 is SGHTA and CDR2 FQGNSA. V was cut by 1 base and J by 7 bases, with 13 bases left in between. The CDR3 extends over 15 amino acids. In nucleotides, the CDR3 is TGTGCCAGCAGCTTAGGGCAGGGGTTGTTTGAAAAACTGTTTTTT. Translated, it gives CASSLGQGLFEKLFF.

V usage is TRBV19 and J usage is TRBJ1-5, with 12 nucleotides matching TRBD1. The CDR3 has 14 amino acids. With V trimmed by 10 bases and J by 5 bases, 6 bases remained unmatched. Germline V gene sequence: CDR1 LNHDA, CDR2 SQIVND (reference sequence). The CDR3 DNA sequence: TGTGCCACTGGGACAGGGGGCGATTATCAGCCCCAGCATTTT. Translating it yields CATGTGGDYQPQHF. Filled out from reference TRBV19 and TRBJ1-5, the complete variable domain reads DGGITQSPKYLFRKEGQNVTLSCEQNLNHDAMYWYRQDPGQGLRLIYYSQIVNDFQKGDIAEGYSVSREKKESFPLTVTSAQKNPTAFYLCATGTGGDYQPQHFGDGTRLSIL.

The genes are TRBV30 and TRBJ1-5; 9 nucleotides match TRBD1. This CDR3 contains 15 residues. CDR1 and CDR2 from the germline V gene are GTSNPN and SVGIG (reference sequence). V lost 1 base, J lost 7 bases, and 8 bases stayed unmatched. CDR3 region: CAWSGDTGGRQPQHF. As DNA, the CDR3 is TGTGCCTGGAGTGGGGATACAGGGGGCAGGCAGCCCCAGCATTTT.

This chain links TRBV6-4 with TRBJ1-5; 7 bases line up with TRBD1. The germline CDR1 and CDR2 sequences are MRHNA and SNTAGT. V gave up 7 bases and J gave up 0 bases; unmatched junction bases: 6. This CDR3 is 15 amino acids long. The CDR3 spells CASNNRGNSNQPQHF. The CDR3 DNA reads TGTGCCAGCAATAACAGGGGAAATAGCAATCAGCCCCAGCATTTT.

This chain links TRBV7-2 with TRBJ2-1, with D maybe TRBD1 (5 bases). Trimming took off 4 bases at V and 5 bases at J, with 6 bases between the two ends. Germline V gene data show CDR1 as SGHTA and CDR2 as FQGNSA. The CDR3 consists of 12 residues. The CDR3 loop reads CASSYRNNEQFF. The DNA for the CDR3 is TGTGCCAGCAGCTACAGGAACAATGAGCAGTTCTTC.

This clone was seen more than once but under ten times. This rearrangement joins TRBV7-3 to TRBJ2-1; 7 positions match TRBD2. The CDR3 has 14 residues. Germline V gene lookup returns CDR1 SGHTA and CDR2 FQGTGA. The J segment lost 10 bases and the V segment lost 1 base, leaving 7 bases of the junction unmatched. The CDR3 loop reads CASSLSVGAGEQFF. The DNA of the CDR3 is TGTGCCAGCAGCTTAAGTGTTGGAGCGGGGGAGCAGTTCTTC.

This clone was counted a few times. The chain couples TRBV6-6 to TRBJ2-3; maybe TRBD1 (6 bases). The CDR3 totals 14 residues. The germline V gene encodes CDR1 MNHNY and CDR2 SVGAGI (reference sequence). Trimming shortened V by 7 bases and J by 3 bases, and 14 bases separated the two germline ends. CDR3 protein: CASTYPGTTDTQYF. CDR3 nucleotides: TGTGCCAGCACCTACCCCGGGACAACAGATACGCAGTATTTT.

The J gene is TRBJ1-1, the V gene TRBV11-3; no clear D gene. Per germline, CDR1 SGHNT and CDR2 YENEEA. The germline V and J ends were trimmed by 5 bases and 1 base, with 14 bases remaining between them. CDR3 length: 15 amino acids. The CDR3 bases are TGTGCCAGCAGCGACTCCGGCTCAAAGAACACTGAAGCTTTCTTT. Translated: CASSDSGSKNTEAFF.

This chain joins TRBV10-3 and TRBJ1-1, with D maybe TRBD1 (5 bases). V lost 0 bases and J lost 10, with 9 bases in between. Germline lookup yields CDR1 ENHRY and CDR2 SYGVKD. The length of the CDR3 is 12 residues. DNA for the CDR3: TGTGCCATCAGTGAGTCGAGGACACGAGCTTTCTTT. It encodes CAISESRTRAFF.

A note on this clone: An end of the junction does not agree with germline; a read error may underlie this. The sample contains more than one DNA sequence encoding this CDR3. The chain has TRBV28 and TRBJ1-4, with TRBD1 matching 8 bases. Germline CDR1 reads MDHEN; CDR2 reads SYDVKM. The CDR3 covers 15 residues. The CDR3 protein is CASSSRTGLNEKLFF. CDR3 nucleotides: TGTGCCAGCAGTTCCCGGACAGGGCTGAATGAGAAACTGTTTTTT. Based on the CDR3 plus reference TRBV28 and TRBJ1-4, the full variable domain is DVKVTQSSRYLVKRTGEKVFLECVQDMDHENMFWYRQDPGLGLRLIYFSYDVKMKEKGDIPEGYSVSREKKERFSLILESASTNQTSMYLCASSSRTGLNEKLFFGSGTQLSVL.

This clone was seen once. The chain recombines TRBV6-1 with TRBJ1-1; tentatively, D is TRBD1 (5 bases). Germline CDR1 and CDR2: MNHNS and SASEGT. V dropped 6 bases and J dropped 0 bases, with 14 bases sitting between them. The CDR3 contains 15 residues. This CDR3 is CASRRTRDMNTEAFF. CDR3 DNA sequence: TGTGCCAGCAGGCGGACCAGGGATATGAACACTGAAGCTTTCTTT.

J is TRBJ2-5 and V is TRBV4-3; TRBD2 matches at 9 bases. Judging by the DNA end, TRBJ2-7 fits better; the J call may be wrong. This CDR3 has 16 amino acids. In germline, CDR1 is LGHNA, CDR2 YSLEER. The CDR3 nucleotides read TGCGCCAGCAGCCAAGAGAAGGGCGGGGGGGATTACGAGCAGTACTTC. Encoded protein: CASSQEKGGGDYEQYF.

This clone was seen once. This rearrangement joins TRBV4-3 to TRBJ2-1; 7 bases match TRBD2. J lost 10 bases, V lost 0 bases, and 3 bases had no gene match. CDR3 length equals 13 residues. From germline, CDR1 is LGHNA and CDR2 YSLEER. In DNA form, the CDR3 reads TGCGCCAGCAGCCAAGAAACAGCGGGGGAGCAGTTCTTC. It encodes CASSQETAGEQFF.

The chain links TRBV2 to TRBJ2-1; the match to TRBD1 covers 7 bases. After removal of 3 bases from V and 7 bases from J, the junction contained 3 bases not matched to a gene. Germline values: CDR1 SNHLY, CDR2 FYNNEI. The CDR3 is 13 amino acids. The CDR3 region has the DNA TGTGCCAGCAGTGACACAGGGGTAAATGAGCAGTTCTTC. Encoded protein: CASSDTGVNEQFF.

This chain joins TRBV7-8 and TRBJ2-3; D is ambiguous. Germline V gene lookup returns CDR1 SGHVS and CDR2 FQNEAQ. The CDR3 sequence is 15 residues long. Deletions cut 4 bases from V and 1 base from J, with 12 bases between. CDR3 residues: CASSYAIAGTDTQYF. The CDR3 bases are TGTGCCAGCAGCTATGCTATCGCGGGCACAGATACGCAGTATTTT.

The chain is built from TRBV7-6 and TRBJ2-3, with 12 bases matching TRBD2. Germline values: CDR1 SGHVS, CDR2 FNYEAQ. Trimming cost V 1 base and J 0 bases; bases outside gene matches: 2. The CDR3 is 17 residues long. CDR3 nucleotide sequence: TGTGCCAGCAGCTTAGGAGGACTAGCGGGGAGCACAGATACGCAGTATTTT. The encoded protein is CASSLGGLAGSTDTQYF.